This TCR beta chain was identified during a study of radiotherapy plus CTLA-4 blockade in lung cancer. Study-wide findings and caveats: TCR clones of tumor origin grew in blood after radiotherapy plus ipilimumab. Dynamics of early blood T cell clones, together with interferon-beta, were reportedly the best predictors of response.

Germline-derived CDR1 and CDR2 are LGHNA and YNFKEQ. V dropped 4 bases and J dropped 6 bases, with 22 bases sitting between them. The CDR3 has 16 residues. Concerning this clone itself: Antigen unknown.

The assay was immunoSEQ multiplex PCR, and TCRdb's table has in-frame clones only and misses some. This table has 90,000 to 130,000 clones, over 65% appearing once. Here the sequenced sample was peripheral blood, taken from a patient treated with radiotherapy plus ipilimumab. The chain employs TRBV4-2 and TRBJ2-7, with D possibly matching TRBD2 (7 bases). The receptor was derived from a human donor with non-small cell lung cancer that progressed on radiotherapy plus ipilimumab. Some clones in this sample may be carry-over from other donors' samples. The CDR3 spells CASSRRGALVTFEQYF. For the CDR3, the DNA is TGTGCCAGCAGCCGCCGGGGGGCTTTGGTAACGTTCGAGCAGTACTTC.